The 28 T cell receptor beta chains reported below all come from one sample, sequenced in a study of CD8 T cells in Susac syndrome. Reverse transcription of roughly 0.45 to 1 ug RNA was performed with random hexamers. One entry per CDR3 protein results from TCRdb running MiXCR on the immunoSEQ multiplex PCR reads. The sample yields 150,000 to 200,000 distinct CDR3 sequences, approximately 95% seen once. The sequenced material came from CD4+ T cells from PBMCs. The source is a human donor in good health.

V usage is TRBV7-2 and J usage is TRBJ2-3, with D perhaps TRBD1 or TRBD2 (5 bases each). The CDR3 has 14 residues. Germline V gene sequence: CDR1 SGHTA, CDR2 FQGNSA. The V end lost 1 base, the J end lost 4 bases, and 9 bases lay between the germline ends. For the CDR3, the DNA is TGTGCCAGCAGCTTAGGAGGGGTGGCAGATACGCAGTATTTT. Residues: CASSLGGVADTQYF.

The chain couples TRBV5-1 to TRBJ2-5, with a tentative D call TRBD2 (5 bases). Looked up from germline, CDR1 is SGHRS and CDR2 is YFSETQ. V shed 5 bases and J shed 3 bases, with 11 bases lying between them. The CDR3 consists of 13 residues. CDR3 DNA: TGCGCCAGCAGTGCTAGCACCGAAGAGACCCAGTACTTC. Translated: CASSASTEETQYF.

The CDR3 spells CASSQGSRGGTEAFF. The CDR3 DNA sequence: TGCGCCAGCAGCCAAGGGTCGCGGGGCGGCACTGAAGCTTTCTTT. J is TRBJ1-1 and V is TRBV4-3; D perhaps matches TRBD1 (5 bases). The CDR3 runs 15 residues. V lost 1 base, J lost 4 bases, and 13 bases lay in between. Germline CDR1 and CDR2: LGHNA and YSLEER.

The genes are TRBV9 and TRBJ2-3, with 8 bases lining up with TRBD2. The CDR3 has 16 residues. Trimming at V came to 0 bases and at J to 1 base, leaving 4 bases not matched to a gene. Germline lookup yields CDR1 SGDLS and CDR2 YYNGEE. The CDR3 loop is CASSVDPRGGTDTQYF. The CDR3 nucleotides are TGTGCCAGCAGCGTAGATCCGCGGGGGGGCACAGATACGCAGTATTTT. The full variable domain, in which reference TRBV9 and TRBJ2-3 provide the parts outside the CDR3, is DSGVTQTPKHLITATGQRVTLRCSPRSGDLSVYWYQQSLDQGLQFLIQYYNGEERAKGNILERFSAQQFPDLHSELNLSSLELGDSALYFCASSVDPRGGTDTQYFGPGTRLTVL.

The chain employs TRBV14 and TRBJ2-3, with 8 bases matching TRBD2. Unmatched junction bases numbered 5, after V lost 2 bases and J lost 1 base. CDR3 length equals 16 residues. Germline V gene sequence: CDR1 SGHDN, CDR2 FVKESK. CDR3: CASSQKRGYGTDTQYF. The CDR3 nucleotides read TGTGCCAGCAGCCAAAAGCGGGGGTACGGCACAGATACGCAGTATTTT.

The chain employs TRBV6-6 and TRBJ2-1; D is unresolved. V was trimmed by 6 bases and J by 10 bases, leaving 10 bases between them. The CDR3 runs to 11 residues. Germline values: CDR1 MNHNY, CDR2 SVGAGI (reference sequence). The chain's CDR3 is CASSPGWEQFF. The CDR3 DNA is TGTGCCAGCAGCCCGGGCTGGGAGCAGTTCTTC.

This CDR3 is CSVSGGGAWDTQYF. CDR3 nucleotides: TGCAGCGTTAGTGGCGGGGGGGCTTGGGATACGCAGTATTTT. The V and J genes are TRBV29-1 and TRBJ2-3; 9 positions match TRBD2. CDR1 and CDR2 from the germline V gene are SQVTM and ANQGSEA. The CDR3 is made up of 14 amino acids. V trimming: 5 bases; J trimming: 6 bases; junction bases outside the gene matches: 9.

The chain carries TRBV5-1 and TRBJ1-5, with unresolved D. This CDR3 is 15 amino acids long. In germline, CDR1 is SGHRS, CDR2 YFSETQ. V lost 1 base to trimming and J lost 4 bases, with 12 bases between them. The CDR3 protein is CASSLTGDTNQPQHF. The CDR3 nucleotides read TGCGCCAGCAGCTTGACCGGGGATACGAATCAGCCCCAGCATTTT. Complete variable domain (other parts from reference TRBV5-1 and TRBJ1-5): KAGVTQTPRYLIKTRGQQVTLSCSPISGHRSVSWYQQTPGQGLQFLFEYFSETQRNKGNFPGRFSGRQFSNSRSEMNVSTLELGDSALYLCASSLTGDTNQPQHFGDGTRLSIL.

This chain connects TRBV25-1 to TRBJ1-2; possibly TRBD1 for D (5 bases). Germline assignment: CDR1 MGHDK and CDR2 SYGVNS. V lost 7 bases and J lost 4, with 16 bases in between. The length of the CDR3 is 14 residues. The CDR3 region has the DNA TGTGCCAGCATCAGGGCAGGTTGGACCTATGGCTACACCTTC. It translates to CASIRAGWTYGYTF.

Only a few counts were recorded for this clonotype. The chain joins TRBV30 to TRBJ1-4; 7 bases are a match to TRBD1. The CDR3 extends over 14 amino acids. Trimming cost V 3 bases and J 5 bases; bases outside gene matches: 6. CDR1 GTSNPN and CDR2 SVGIG come from the germline V gene (reference sequence). CDR3 region: CAWRVDRRNEKLFF. CDR3 coding DNA: TGTGCCTGGAGGGTGGACAGGCGGAATGAAAAACTGTTTTTT. The variable domain in full, completed from reference TRBV30 and TRBJ1-4, reads SQTIHQWPATLVQPVGSPLSLECTVEGTSNPNLYWYRQAAGRGLQLLFYSVGIGQISSEVPQNLSASRPQDRQFILSSKKLLLSDSGFYLCAWRVDRRNEKLFFGSGTQLSVL.

V usage is TRBV18 and J usage is TRBJ1-2; 11 bases map to TRBD1. The trim removed 6 bases at V and 4 bases at J, leaving 7 bases unmatched. Germline CDR1 reads KGHSH; CDR2 reads LQKENI. The CDR3 is made up of 15 amino acids. CDR3 sequence (DNA): TGTGCCAGCTCCGGAAGGACAGGGGGCGGCTATGGCTACACCTTC. This translates into CASSGRTGGGYGYTF.

This clonotype appeared a few times. This chain uses TRBV5-1 with TRBJ2-5; D is undetermined. Deletions cut 2 bases from V and 2 bases from J, with 13 bases between. Germline V lookup: CDR1 SGHRS, CDR2 YFSETQ. The CDR3 is 15 amino acids. CDR3 residues: CASSFLPWAQETQYF. DNA of the CDR3: TGCGCCAGCAGCTTCCTCCCGTGGGCACAAGAGACCCAGTACTTC.

V and J are TRBV5-8 and TRBJ1-3; the D is unclear. In germline, CDR1 is SGHTS, CDR2 YDEGEE. V lost 4 bases to trimming and J lost 1 base, with 6 bases between them. The CDR3 is made up of 13 amino acids. For the CDR3, the DNA is TGTGCCAGCAGCATTTCTTCTGGAAACACCATATATTTT. Its protein is CASSISSGNTIYF.

This clonotype has just a few counts. The V and J genes are TRBV25-1 and TRBJ1-1, with 8 nucleotides matching TRBD1. This CDR3 spans 15 amino acids. CDR1 and CDR2 (germline): MGHDK, SYGVNS. J was trimmed by 4 bases and V by 3 bases; bases with no gene match: 7. The CDR3 sequence: CASSEQGARVTEAFF. The DNA for the CDR3 is TGTGCCAGCAGTGAGCAGGGGGCGCGGGTCACTGAAGCTTTCTTT. Filled out from reference TRBV25-1 and TRBJ1-1, the complete variable domain reads EADIYQTPRYLVIGTGKKITLECSQTMGHDKMYWYQQDPGMELHLIHYSYGVNSTEKGDLSSESTVSRIRTEHFPLTLESARPSHTSQYLCASSEQGARVTEAFFGQGTRLTVV.

This chain connects TRBV19 to TRBJ1-1; 7 nucleotides agree with TRBD1. The CDR3 contains 14 residues. V shed 7 bases and J 1 base; nucleotides not matched to a gene: 6. Germline V gene data show CDR1 as LNHDA and CDR2 as SQIVND (reference sequence). In DNA, the CDR3 is TGTGCCAGTAAAATTAGGACAGGGAACACTGAAGCTTTCTTT. Amino acids: CASKIRTGNTEAFF.

The chain is built from TRBV25-1 and TRBJ1-3, with D maybe TRBD1 (5 bases). CDR1 and CDR2 (germline): MGHDK, SYGVNS. The V end was cut by 7 bases, the J end by 2 bases, with 9 bases between. The CDR3 is 13 residues long. The CDR3 sequence is CASNVGAGNTIYF. CDR3 coding DNA: TGTGCCAGCAACGTGGGGGCTGGAAACACCATATATTTT.

The rearrangement joins TRBV5-1 to TRBJ2-3, with 8 positions matching TRBD2. CDR1 is SGHRS and CDR2 is YFSETQ in the germline V gene. The ends lost 0 bases at V and 1 base at J; junction bases unmatched: 1. The CDR3 is 15 residues long. The CDR3 DNA reads as TGCGCCAGCAGCTTGGAACTAGCGGGCACAGATACGCAGTATTTT. This translates into CASSLELAGTDTQYF.

The DNA of the CDR3 is TGTGCCAGCAGCGTTTTGGACAGGGCCCCTGAAGCTTTCTTT. As protein: CASSVLDRAPEAFF. J is TRBJ1-1 and V is TRBV4-2; the match to TRBD1 covers 8 bases. CDR1 and CDR2 from the germline V gene are LGHNA and YNFKEQ. The ends lost 5 bases at V and 6 bases at J; junction bases unmatched: 8. The CDR3 has 14 residues.

The chain combines TRBV5-7 with TRBJ2-2, with 9 positions matching TRBD1. TRBV5-7 is reported as an ORF; its role is uncertain. The length of the CDR3 is 13 residues. CDR3 DNA: TGTGTTATAGGGGACAGGGCCACCGGGGAGCTGTTTTTT. Translating gives CVIGDRATGELFF.

This clonotype was seen a few times. The rearrangement joins TRBV18 to TRBJ2-7, with D maybe TRBD1 (5 bases). The V end lost 2 bases, the J end lost 3 bases, and 5 bases lay between the germline ends. The germline V gene encodes CDR1 KGHSH and CDR2 LQKENI. CDR3 length: 12 residues. The CDR3 is CASSPGHYEQYV. In nucleotides, the CDR3 is TGTGCCAGCTCACCAGGACACTACGAGCAGTACGTC.

The V gene is TRBV9, the J gene TRBJ2-1, with D possibly being TRBD1 (6 bases). Trimming took off 2 bases at V and 2 bases at J, with 11 bases between the two ends. The germline V gene encodes CDR1 SGDLS and CDR2 YYNGEE. This CDR3 comprises 15 residues. The CDR3 sequence: CASSVADSAYNEQFF. The CDR3 bases are TGTGCCAGCAGCGTTGCGGACAGCGCCTACAATGAGCAGTTCTTC.

The V call is TRBV5-6, the J call TRBJ1-3, with 9 bases that match TRBD1. The CDR3 covers 16 residues. V was clipped by 3 bases and J by 4 bases; unmatched bases: 8. Germline V gene sequence: CDR1 SGHDT, CDR2 YYEEEE. As DNA, the CDR3 is TGTGCCAGCAGCTCGAACAGGGGGCTGGGAGGAAACACCATATATTTT. Amino acids: CASSSNRGLGGNTIYF.

The chain has TRBV11-1 and TRBJ2-5; 9 bases agree with TRBD1. Trimming at V came to 4 bases and at J to 5 bases, leaving 5 bases not matched to a gene. This CDR3 is built from 14 residues. Germline lookup yields CDR1 SGHAT and CDR2 FQDESV (reference sequence). Here the CDR3 DNA reads TGTGCCAGCAGCTCGGACAGGGGTCGGGAGACCCAGTACTTC. Translating gives CASSSDRGRETQYF.

The chain joins TRBV5-1 to TRBJ2-3; the D is unclear. Trimming removed 5 bases from V and 2 bases from J, with 6 bases in between. The CDR3 runs to 12 residues. Germline CDR1 reads SGHRS; CDR2 reads YFSETQ. CDR3 nucleotide sequence: TGCGCCAGCAGTCCTGCCACAGATACGCAGTATTTT. Translated: CASSPATDTQYF.

The chain links TRBV27 to TRBJ2-7, with TRBD1 matching over 11 bases. The J segment lost 5 bases and the V segment lost 4 bases, leaving 4 bases of the junction unmatched. Per germline, CDR1 MNHEY and CDR2 SMNVEV (reference sequence). CDR3 length: 14 residues. CDR3 in DNA: TGTGCCAGCAGTTCCGGGACAGGGGGAAACGAGCAGTACTTC. It is translated as CASSSGTGGNEQYF.

The rearrangement joins TRBV7-2 to TRBJ2-5; tentative D call: TRBD1 (5 bases). Germline assignment: CDR1 SGHTA and CDR2 FQGNSA. The V and J ends lost 2 bases and 4 bases respectively, with 8 bases between them. The CDR3 length is 13 residues. CDR3: CASSLRQGETQYF. The DNA of the CDR3 is TGTGCCAGCAGCTTACGGCAGGGAGAGACCCAGTACTTC.

The chain employs TRBV20-1 and TRBJ2-5, with D maybe TRBD1 (5 bases). CDR3 size: 13 residues. Trimming removed 7 bases from V and 0 bases from J, with 12 bases in between. Germline CDR1 is DFQATT and CDR2 is SNEGSKA (reference sequence). The CDR3 region has the DNA TGCAGTGTCGCGACAGACTACCAAGAGACCCAGTACTTC. This translates into CSVATDYQETQYF.

The gene calls are TRBV9 and TRBJ2-3, with D tentatively TRBD1 (6 bases). V lost 3 bases and J lost 4, with 15 bases in between. Germline lookup yields CDR1 SGDLS and CDR2 YYNGEE. This CDR3 comprises 15 residues. DNA of the CDR3: TGTGCCAGCAGCGCCTACCCAGGGGCGCCAGATACGCAGTATTTT. Amino acids: CASSAYPGAPDTQYF.